These T cell receptor beta chains were read from a single sample in a study of blood T cells in healthy people across ages. MiXCR was run by TCRdb on the 5' RACE reads, yielding one entry per CDR3 protein. The sample has about 1,500,000 distinct CDR3 sequences, roughly 40% seen once; the top ten hold 7.9%. Sequencing was performed on blood. These TCRs come from a woman under 30 in good health. Both conserved end residues are part of each CDR3. The D gene is left open where the match is weak. Not every row has a clone size; where given, it reads once, few, many or a size class.

d_call	j_call	v_call	clone_size	cdr3_nt	cdr3_aa
TRBD2	TRBJ2-5	TRBV7-8	.	TGTGACAGCAGCTCTGGGACTAGTGGAAAAGAGACCCAGGACTTC	CDSSSGTSGKETQDF
TRBD1	TRBJ1-2	TRBV14	once	TGTGCCAGCAGCCAAGATGAGGGGGCGGTAGGAGATGGCTACACCTTC	CASSQDEGAVGDGYTF
.	TRBJ2-7	TRBV9	few	TGTGCCAGCAGCCCCTCTCACCCGAATCCCTACGAGCAGTACTTC	CASSPSHPNPYEQYF
TRBD2	TRBJ2-1	TRBV9	many	TGTGCCAGCAGCGGTAGTATTAGTAGCGGGCTAAACAATGAGCAGTTCTTC	CASSGSISSGLNNEQFF
.	TRBJ1-5	TRBV19	.	TGTGCCAGTAGTGTGCCCAGGGGAAGTCAGCCCCAGCATTTT	CASSVPRGSQPQHF
TRBD2	TRBJ2-7	TRBV3-1	once	TGTGCCAGCAGCCAACAGGCGGGAGTACGCGAGCAGTACTTC	CASSQQAGVREQYF
TRBD2	TRBJ2-5	TRBV25-1	many	TGTGCCAGCAGTGAATCTAGCGGGATGGTTGAGACCCAGTACTTC	CASSESSGMVETQYF
.	TRBJ1-5	TRBV20-1	few	TGCAGTGCTAGCGCTTCCTGGAACAGGGAGGATCAGCCCCAGCATTTT	CSASASWNREDQPQHF
TRBD1	TRBJ2-7	TRBV4-1	few	TGCGCCAGCAGCCAAGACCGGGACAGACTTAACTACGAGCAGTACTTC	CASSQDRDRLNYEQYF
.	TRBJ1-4	TRBV20-1	.	TGCAGTGCTGCCAACCGGCGGGTGGATGAAAAACTGTTTTTT	CSAANRRVDEKLFF
TRBD1	TRBJ2-1	TRBV20-1	.	TGCAGTGCTGCGACAGGGGGAAACAATGAGCAGTTCTTC	CSAATGGNNEQFF
.	TRBJ1-6	TRBV4-2	.	TGTGCCGGCAGCCTGTTTGAGTGGGGACAAAAGGGGTCACCCCCCCACTTT	CAGSLFEWGQKGSPPHF
TRBD1	TRBJ2-7	TRBV2	few	TGTGCCAGCAGTGGGGACAGAAACTCCTACGAGCAGTACTTC	CASSGDRNSYEQYF
.	TRBJ2-1	TRBV24-1	.	TGTGCCACCAGTGGCCGAGACTGGAATGAGCAGTTCTTC	CATSGRDWNEQFF
.	TRBJ1-2	TRBV6-6	.	TGTGCCAGCATCGAGAGGGGAAGAGACTATGGCTACACCTTC	CASIERGRDYGYTF
.	TRBJ1-4	TRBV11-2	few	TGTGCCAGCAGCGTGGCAGGGGTGACTAATGAAAAACTGTTTTTT	CASSVAGVTNEKLFF
.	TRBJ2-7	TRBV7-7	once	TGTGCTAGCAGCTTAGCGCAGGCAGCCACTTCCTACGAGCAGTACTTC	CASSLAQAATSYEQYF
.	TRBJ1-1	TRBV20-1	.	TGCAGTGCAACCGACAGGAACACTGAAGCTTTCTTT	CSATDRNTEAFF
.	TRBJ2-5	TRBV11-3	.	TGTGCCAGCAGCTCCCGGGACCAAGAGACCCAGTACTTC	CASSSRDQETQYF
.	TRBJ1-2	TRBV20-1	many	TGCAGTGCTAGTGAGGCAGGGAAGAACTATGGCTACACCTTC	CSASEAGKNYGYTF
.	TRBJ2-7	TRBV7-3	.	TGTGCCAGCAGCTCAAAACAGGGTCCCTACGAGCAGTACTTC	CASSSKQGPYEQYF
.	TRBJ1-6	TRBV6-1	.	TGTGCCAGCAGTGATTGGGAAATGACACCCCTCCACTTT	CASSDWEMTPLHF
.	TRBJ1-2	TRBV4-1	once	TGCGCCAGCAGCCAAGGGGGGGCAGTTACTAACTATGGCTACACCTTC	CASSQGGAVTNYGYTF
.	TRBJ1-2	TRBV12-3/TRBV12-4	many	TGTGCCAGCAGTAATGCCGCCCCGTATGGCTACACCTTC	CASSNAAPYGYTF